The TCR beta chain described here comes from a study of OX40 agonist ivuxolimab in advanced cancers. This CDR3 has 15 residues. Looked up from germline, CDR1 is SGHTA and CDR2 is FQGTGA. The V segment lost 6 bases and the J segment 1 base; nucleotides outside the gene matches: 3. Only in-frame clones appear in the TCRdb table, and some are missing; sequencing was by immunoSEQ multiplex PCR. This sample has tens of thousands of clones, with about four fifths found just once. This clone is medium-sized in the sample. The sample has other DNA sequences that encode this CDR3 too. The V gene is TRBV7-3, the J gene TRBJ2-3; 11 nucleotides align to TRBD2. This clonotype was sampled from an adult with an advanced solid tumor such as melanoma, head and neck, liver or kidney cancer. Sample: CD4+ or CD8+ T cells sorted from blood, taken in a trial of the OX40 agonist ivuxolimab. The CDR3 loop is CASRLTSGGTDTQYF. In DNA, the CDR3 is TGTGCCAGCAGGTTGACTAGCGGGGGCACAGATACGCAGTATTTT.